This T cell receptor (beta chain) emerged from a study of CD8 T cells in ankylosing spondylitis. Libraries for TCR beta were made by quantitative 5'-RACE with molecular barcodes. From the 5' RACE reads, TCRdb called clonotypes with MiXCR, one entry per CDR3 protein. The sample yields over 700,000 distinct CDR3 sequences, over 15% seen once. This clonotype was seen repeatedly, ten times or more. Its antigen remains unknown. Study-level results: Ankylosing spondylitis blood appeared to carry a characteristic TCR beta motif of eight or nine highly homologous variants.

The CDR3 is 16 residues long. Per the germline V gene, CDR1 is MGHRA and CDR2 is YSYEKL. V was pared by 0 bases and J by 5 bases, with 9 bases of the junction left unmatched. The chain combines TRBV4-1 with TRBJ1-2; 7 nucleotides match TRBD1. This TCR derives from a male donor with ankylosing spondylitis. Sample: blood, either unsorted or a sorted T cell fraction (not recorded which). CDR3 sequence: CASSQELPGTEYGYTF. CDR3 nucleotides: TGCGCCAGCAGCCAAGAGCTACCCGGGACAGAGTATGGCTACACCTTC.